Each of the 26 T cell receptor beta chains below was sequenced from the same sample in a study of shared clonotypes between healthy human individuals. TCRdb's copy holds only in-frame clones and misses some; the assay was immunoSEQ multiplex PCR. This table holds about 380,000 clones, roughly 96% found once. Sequencing was carried out using memory CD8+ T cells sorted from blood. Regarding subset: CD45RO+ cells pooled with CCR7-negative TemRA cells. The receptor set was obtained from a man aged 30 to 45 in good health.

V and J are TRBV27 and TRBJ1-4, with D perhaps TRBD1 (6 bases). The CDR3 is 15 residues long. V was pared by 5 bases and J by 1 base, with 11 bases between. CDR1 is MNHEY and CDR2 is SMNVEV in the germline V gene (reference sequence). CDR3 DNA: TGTGCCAGCAGTCCCCGCAGGGGAACTAATGAAAAACTGTTTTTT. Protein sequence: CASSPRRGTNEKLFF.

The chain uses TRBV18 and TRBJ2-7; D may be TRBD2 (6 bases). V lost 6 bases, J lost 2 bases, and 17 bases lay in between. Looked up from germline, CDR1 is KGHSH and CDR2 is LQKENI. The CDR3 is 15 residues long. The CDR3 DNA follows: TGTGCCAGCTCCCAAGACGGGAGTAGGCCCTACGAGCAGTACTTC. This sequence encodes CASSQDGSRPYEQYF.

This chain links TRBV4-1 with TRBJ2-7; tentatively, D is TRBD1 or TRBD2 (5 bases each). Looked up from germline, CDR1 is MGHRA and CDR2 is YSYEKL. CDR3 length: 14 amino acids. V was cut by 2 bases and J by 2 bases, with 10 bases left in between. In nucleotides, the CDR3 is TGCGCCAGCAGCCAATCCGTGGGGGCCTACGAGCAGTACTTC. This encodes CASSQSVGAYEQYF.

This chain joins TRBV5-4 and TRBJ1-3, with D unclear. This CDR3 is built from 15 residues. V was pared by 0 bases and J by 1 base, with 8 bases between. Germline V lookup: CDR1 SGHNT, CDR2 YYREEE (reference sequence). The CDR3 coding sequence is TGTGCCAGCAGCTTGGAGGGTTATTCTGGAAACACCATATATTTT. Translation gives CASSLEGYSGNTIYF. Full variable domain (rest looked up from reference TRBV5-4 and TRBJ1-3): ETGVTQSPTHLIKTRGQQVTLRCSSQSGHNTVSWYQQALGQGPQFIFQYYREEENGRGNFPPRFSGLQFPNYSSELNVNALELDDSALYLCASSLEGYSGNTIYFGEGSWLTVV.

V usage is TRBV7-2 and J usage is TRBJ2-5; D remains ambiguous. Germline V gives CDR1 SGHTA, CDR2 FQGNSA. CDR3 length: 14 residues. Trimming shortened V by 6 bases and J by 1 base, and 12 bases separated the two germline ends. CDR3 DNA sequence: TGTGCCAGCAGTCCACGGGCGACCCAAGAGACCCAGTACTTC. Its translation: CASSPRATQETQYF.

The rearrangement links TRBV5-1 to TRBJ1-4; possible D gene TRBD1, 6 bases. The CDR3 has 15 residues. Germline CDR1 SGHRS, CDR2 YFSETQ. V was clipped by 5 bases and J by 3 bases, with 14 bases between them. CDR3 in DNA: TGCGCCAGCAGACCTGCCGGGACATCTAATGAAAAACTGTTTTTT. Translation: CASRPAGTSNEKLFF.

The CDR3 DNA sequence: TGTGCCAGCAGCTTAGCCCAGGGGCGAGTTTTCTTT. It codes for CASSLAQGRVFF. The chain combines TRBV11-2 with TRBJ1-1; possible D gene TRBD1, 6 bases. Trimming took 1 base from V and 13 from J, leaving 13 bases between them. Germline values: CDR1 SGHAT, CDR2 FQNNGV. The CDR3 covers 12 residues.

The rearrangement links TRBV28 to TRBJ1-5; TRBD1 aligns across 10 bases. The CDR3 totals 17 residues. V shed 5 bases and J 2 bases; nucleotides not matched to a gene: 9. The V gene's germline CDR1 is MDHEN and CDR2 SYDVKM. CDR3 in DNA: TGTGCCAGCAGTCGACGCGACAGGGGGCGAGGCAATCAGCCCCAGCATTTT. Its protein product is CASSRRDRGRGNQPQHF.

This chain joins TRBV11-3 and TRBJ2-2, with TRBD2 matching over 7 bases. CDR1 is SGHNT, CDR2 YENEEA, per germline. The junction had 5 bases not matched to a gene; V was cut back by 1 base and J by 0 bases. The length of the CDR3 is 17 residues. The CDR3 sequence is CASSLAPSGSNTGELFF. CDR3 coding DNA: TGTGCCAGCAGCTTAGCTCCTAGCGGTTCGAACACCGGGGAGCTGTTTTTT.

V gene TRBV7-9 combines with J gene TRBJ1-4, with 11 bases matching TRBD1. CDR3 size: 17 residues. The V gene end was trimmed by 2 bases and the J gene end by 4 bases; junction bases not matched to a gene: 6. Germline CDR1 and CDR2: SEHNR and FQNEAQ (reference sequence). The CDR3 protein is CASSLTWGTGGNEKLFF. CDR3 nucleotide sequence: TGTGCCAGCAGCTTAACTTGGGGGACAGGGGGTAATGAAAAACTGTTTTTT.

The chain carries TRBV10-3 and TRBJ2-7, with no clear D. The CDR3 sequence is 14 residues long. CDR1 ENHRY and CDR2 SYGVKD come from the germline V gene. The V and J ends lost 9 bases and 1 base respectively, with 16 bases between them. For the CDR3, the DNA is TGTGCCATAAGGCCGACCGGTGGTTCCTACGAGCAGTACTTC. Translation: CAIRPTGGSYEQYF.

This chain joins TRBV4-2 and TRBJ2-1, with TRBD2 matching 10 bases. Germline values: CDR1 LGHNA, CDR2 YNFKEQ. The CDR3 totals 18 residues. Germline trimming cut 0 bases from V and 0 bases from J; bases unmatched to any gene: 5. CDR3 coding DNA: TGTGCCAGCAGCCAAGAGACTAGCGGGTATAGCTCCTACAATGAGCAGTTCTTC. Its translation: CASSQETSGYSSYNEQFF.

The rearrangement joins TRBV7-9 to TRBJ1-4; D gene uncertain. With 5 bases removed from V and 4 bases from J, the gap between germline ends came to 11 bases. CDR3 length: 14 amino acids. CDR1 SEHNR and CDR2 FQNEAQ come from the germline V gene (reference sequence). DNA for the CDR3: TGTGCCAGCAGCCGAACAGCGGATAATGAAAAACTGTTTTTT. Amino acids: CASSRTADNEKLFF.

The chain has TRBV27 and TRBJ2-7; 9 nucleotides match TRBD1. Germline CDR1 MNHEY, CDR2 SMNVEV (reference sequence). Trimming removed 5 bases from V and 8 bases from J; junction bases left unmatched: 4. The length of the CDR3 is 12 residues. The CDR3 coding sequence is TGTGCCAGCAGTGTCGGACAGGGGCAGCAGTACTTC. Translated, it gives CASSVGQGQQYF.

The J gene is TRBJ2-3, the V gene TRBV2; D is unresolved. Germline V lookup: CDR1 SNHLY, CDR2 FYNNEI. Trimming removed 2 bases at V and 1 base at J, with 16 bases between. The CDR3 has 17 residues. The CDR3 DNA follows: TGTGCCAGCAGTGAACTTCGAGAAAACCCTGGCACAGATACGCAGTATTTT. Translated, it gives CASSELRENPGTDTQYF.

This clone was picked up one time. The rearrangement uses TRBV6-5 and TRBJ1-2; D is uncertain. V was cut by 7 bases and J by 4 bases, with 13 bases left in between. CDR1 is MNHEY, CDR2 SVGAGI, per germline. This CDR3 is built from 13 residues. CDR3 sequence (DNA): TGTGCCAGCAACAAGAGAGGATTCTATGGCTACACCTTC. Its translation: CASNKRGFYGYTF.

The chain is built from TRBV28 and TRBJ2-3; 10 nucleotides match TRBD2. J was trimmed by 3 bases and V by 3 bases; bases with no gene match: 9. CDR1 and CDR2 from the germline V gene are MDHEN and SYDVKM. The CDR3 sequence is 17 residues long. Here the CDR3 reads CASSFSASGSETDTQYF. The CDR3 DNA follows: TGTGCCAGCAGTTTTTCGGCTAGCGGGAGTGAGACAGATACGCAGTATTTT.

In its sample, this clone was seen once. The chain uses TRBV5-4 and TRBJ2-7; 7 bases align to TRBD2. The CDR3 consists of 15 residues. Germline CDR1 reads SGHNT; CDR2 reads YYREEE (reference sequence). V lost 2 bases and J lost 3; bases outside the gene matches: 8. In DNA, the CDR3 is TGTGCCAGCAGCTTTGGTCCTAGCGGCTACTACGAGCAGTACTTC. It specifies CASSFGPSGYYEQYF.

In nucleotides, the CDR3 is TGCGCCAGCAGTGGCGGTAGCGGGAGGGCCAGCTGGTACGAGCAGTACTTC. It translates to CASSGGSGRASWYEQYF. J is TRBJ2-7 and V is TRBV10-2, with 11 bases fitting TRBD2. The CDR3 extends over 17 amino acids. V shed 4 bases and J 4 bases; nucleotides not matched to a gene: 12. The germline V gene encodes CDR1 WSHSY and CDR2 SAAADI.

This clone was picked up one time. This sequence joins TRBV28 and TRBJ2-7; 9 bases agree with TRBD1. The CDR3 length is 17 residues. V lost 1 base and J lost 3; bases outside the gene matches: 10. Germline CDR1 MDHEN, CDR2 SYDVKM. CDR3 coding DNA: TGTGCCAGCAGTTTATTTAACAGCCAGGACAGGGGCTACGAGCAGTACTTC. Amino acid sequence: CASSLFNSQDRGYEQYF.

This chain links TRBV4-1 with TRBJ2-3; the match to TRBD2 covers 11 bases. V trimming: 1 base; J trimming: 0 bases; junction bases outside the gene matches: 0. The germline CDR1 and CDR2 sequences are MGHRA and YSYEKL. This CDR3 is built from 16 residues. CDR3 loop: CASSQGTSGSTDTQYF. CDR3 nucleotides: TGCGCCAGCAGCCAAGGGACTAGCGGGAGCACAGATACGCAGTATTTT.

The V and J genes are TRBV5-1 and TRBJ2-7, with D possibly matching TRBD2 (6 bases). The CDR3 contains 12 residues. Trimming took 3 bases from V and 3 from J, leaving 7 bases between them. CDR1 SGHRS and CDR2 YFSETQ come from the germline V gene. CDR3 coding DNA: TGCGCCAGCAGCTCGGGACTCTACGAGCAGTACTTC. Its translation: CASSSGLYEQYF. Supplemented by reference TRBV5-1 and TRBJ2-7, the full variable domain reads KAGVTQTPRYLIKTRGQQVTLSCSPISGHRSVSWYQQTPGQGLQFLFEYFSETQRNKGNFPGRFSGRQFSNSRSEMNVSTLELGDSALYLCASSSGLYEQYFGPGTRLTVT.

V gene TRBV2 combines with J gene TRBJ2-7, with 7 bases matching TRBD1. The germline V gene has CDR1 SNHLY and CDR2 FYNNEI. Trimming took 3 bases from V and 0 from J; bases not matched to a gene: 5. This CDR3 spans 15 amino acids. CDR3 amino acids: CASSDGAGGSYEQYF. DNA for the CDR3: TGTGCCAGCAGTGACGGGGCAGGGGGCTCCTACGAGCAGTACTTC.

V gene TRBV19 combines with J gene TRBJ2-5; D gene uncertain. The CDR3 extends over 11 amino acids. Trimming pared 4 bases from V and 3 bases from J, leaving 3 bases between. Per germline, CDR1 LNHDA and CDR2 SQIVND (reference sequence). The CDR3 bases are TGTGCCAGTAGTAAAGAAGAGACCCAGTACTTC. It codes for CASSKEETQYF.

This chain links TRBV6-1 with TRBJ2-7, with TRBD2 matching over 8 bases. CDR1 and CDR2 (germline): MNHNS, SASEGT. The V and J ends lost 7 bases and 3 bases, in that order; junction bases with no gene match: 5. This CDR3 comprises 13 residues. The CDR3 DNA is TGTGCCAGCAAGATCCTAGCGGGCTACGAGCAGTACTTC. Its protein product is CASKILAGYEQYF.

The V call is TRBV18, the J call TRBJ1-6; D gene unclear. Germline CDR1 KGHSH, CDR2 LQKENI. Trimming cost V 8 bases and J 5 bases, with 19 bases left between them. This CDR3 comprises 16 residues. The DNA of the CDR3 is TGTGCCAGCGCCCCCGTAGCCGGGCCCGATAATTCACCCCTCCACTTT. Translated: CASAPVAGPDNSPLHF.